The next 32 T cell receptor beta chains were all read from a single sample in a study of Ad26.COV2.S vaccination and SARS-CoV-2 variants. As to treatment: about 20 received Ad26.COV2.S at low or high dose, single or two shots; about 5 received placebo; per-sample allocation not given. Vaccine and placebo recipients were sampled on day 63 after the first injection. Measured with immunoSEQ multiplex PCR; TCRdb has only the in-frame clones, and not every one. Of roughly 400,000 clones in the sample, over 80% are singletons; the top ten hold around 1.8%. This specimen consisted of peripheral blood, obtained in a trial of Ad26.COV2.S vaccine versus placebo. These receptors all come from a person aged 18-60 years who received the Ad26.COV2.S COVID-19 vaccine or a placebo.

The chain recombines TRBV27 with TRBJ2-1; 8 bases fit TRBD2. In germline, CDR1 is MNHEY, CDR2 SMNVEV (reference sequence). CDR3 length equals 13 residues. Trimming removed 8 bases from V and 8 bases from J; junction bases left unmatched: 8. The CDR3 protein is CASGNSGVDEQFF. The CDR3 DNA reads as TGTGCCAGCGGGAATAGCGGGGTAGATGAGCAGTTCTTC.

J is TRBJ1-5 and V is TRBV19, with 11 bases aligning to TRBD1. The CDR3 is 15 residues long. Germline trimming cut 4 bases from V and 7 bases from J; bases unmatched to any gene: 6. Germline V CDR1 and CDR2: LNHDA, SQIVND (reference sequence). The CDR3 coding sequence is TGTGCCAGTAGTAACTTGGGACAGGGGGGACAGCCCCAGCATTTT. Protein product: CASSNLGQGGQPQHF.

The chain uses TRBV6-2 or TRBV6-3 and TRBJ1-5; tentative D call: TRBD1 (5 bases). Germline CDR1 reads MNHEY; CDR2 reads SVGEGT. V was shortened by 5 bases and J by 5 bases, with 13 bases between the two germline ends. The CDR3 loop spans 14 amino acids. The CDR3 sequence: CASSARGGDQPQHF. The CDR3, as DNA: TGTGCCAGCAGTGCTAGGGGCGGGGATCAGCCCCAGCATTTT.

The chain carries TRBV30 and TRBJ1-6; D gene uncertain. Trimming cost V 0 bases and J 5 bases, with 8 bases left between them. The CDR3 extends over 14 amino acids. Germline-derived CDR1 and CDR2 are GTSNPN and SVGIG (reference sequence). CDR3 DNA sequence: TGTGCCTGGAGTGTGGTCGTTAATAATTCACCCCTCCACTTT. This translates into CAWSVVVNNSPLHF. Full variable domain (outside the CDR3, taken from reference TRBV30 and TRBJ1-6): SQTIHQWPATLVQPVGSPLSLECTVEGTSNPNLYWYRQAAGRGLQLLFYSVGIGQISSEVPQNLSASRPQDRQFILSSKKLLLSDSGFYLCAWSVVVNNSPLHFGNGTRLTVT.

This clone was observed a few times. The chain has TRBV14 and TRBJ2-7; possibly TRBD2 for D (5 bases). Germline assignment: CDR1 SGHDN and CDR2 FVKESK. Trimming pared 0 bases from V and 7 bases from J, leaving 7 bases between. The CDR3 is 12 amino acids. The CDR3 loop reads CASSQDRGEQYF. In DNA, the CDR3 is TGTGCCAGCAGCCAAGATCGGGGTGAGCAGTACTTC.

With regard to this clone: The same CDR3 also results from other DNA sequences found in this sample. The rearrangement joins TRBV7-9 to TRBJ1-1; D unclear. V was clipped by 5 bases and J by 5 bases, with 9 bases between them. CDR1 is SEHNR and CDR2 is FQNEAQ in the germline V gene (reference sequence). This CDR3 region has 12 residues. Written as DNA, the CDR3 is TGTGCCAGCAGCCCCCCGGGGACTGAAGCTTTCTTT. Amino acid sequence: CASSPPGTEAFF.

The chain combines TRBV3-1 (or the pseudogene TRBV3-2) with TRBJ1-6; no clear D gene. The germline V gene encodes CDR1 LGHDT and CDR2 YNNKEL (reference sequence). CDR3 length: 12 amino acids. V was clipped by 6 bases and J by 7 bases, with 7 bases between them. The CDR3 nucleotides are TGTGCCAGCAGGAACAGCAATTCACCCCTCCACTTT. It encodes CASRNSNSPLHF.

This sequence joins TRBV6-2 or TRBV6-3 and TRBJ2-7; no firm D call. Germline V gives CDR1 MNHEY, CDR2 SVGEGT. This CDR3 contains 13 residues. With 1 base removed from V and 1 base from J, the gap between germline ends came to 5 bases. Written as DNA, the CDR3 is TGTGCCAGCAGTTACTATCCTTCCTACGAGCAGTACTTC. Encoded protein: CASSYYPSYEQYF.

This clone was recorded a few times. DNA of the CDR3: TGTGCCAGCAGCTTAGAGGGGACCTGGCGACCAACTAATGAAAAACTGTTTTTT. It encodes CASSLEGTWRPTNEKLFF. This chain connects TRBV7-9 to TRBJ1-4, with D possibly matching TRBD1 (5 bases). The CDR3 loop spans 18 amino acids. Trimming took 1 base from V and 0 from J, leaving 15 bases between them. CDR1 is SEHNR and CDR2 is FQNEAQ in the germline V gene (reference sequence).

In its sample, this clone was seen a few times. This sequence joins TRBV5-4 and TRBJ2-7; 7 bases line up with TRBD2. The CDR3 consists of 15 residues. V was pared by 2 bases and J by 3 bases, with 8 bases of the junction left unmatched. Germline loops: CDR1 SGHNT, CDR2 YYREEE (reference sequence). The CDR3 reads CASSLSGGFGYEQYF. CDR3 in DNA: TGTGCCAGCAGCTTATCCGGGGGGTTTGGCTACGAGCAGTACTTC.

This clone has only one observation. This rearrangement joins TRBV19 to TRBJ2-5; the D is unclear. Per the germline V gene, CDR1 is LNHDA and CDR2 is SQIVND (reference sequence). CDR3 length: 18 residues. The V gene lost 3 bases and the J gene lost 0 bases, with 20 bases spanning the gap. The CDR3 nucleotides read TGTGCCAGTAGTATGATCGGCCAAGTCAAGGGATACCAAGAGACCCAGTACTTC. It codes for CASSMIGQVKGYQETQYF.

V gene TRBV6-5 combines with J gene TRBJ2-3; D possibly corresponds to TRBD1 (6 bases). Trimming removed 4 bases from V and 3 bases from J, with 8 bases in between. The CDR3 consists of 13 residues. CDR1 and CDR2 from the germline V gene are MNHEY and SVGAGI. CDR3 in DNA: TGTGCCAGCAGTTTTAGGGGGACAGATACGCAGTATTTT. Residues: CASSFRGTDTQYF.

The rearrangement joins TRBV6-5 to TRBJ2-3; TRBD1 matches at 7 bases. Looked up from germline, CDR1 is MNHEY and CDR2 is SVGAGI. This CDR3 contains 14 residues. J lost 4 bases, V lost 7 bases, and 8 bases had no gene match. For the CDR3, the DNA is TGTGCCAGCACTCGGGACACAGGGGCAGATACGCAGTATTTT. Its protein product is CASTRDTGADTQYF.

This clone was seen just once. The chain uses TRBV27 and TRBJ2-1; no clear D. The CDR3 runs 14 residues. Looked up from germline, CDR1 is MNHEY and CDR2 is SMNVEV (reference sequence). Trimming shortened V by 0 bases and J by 4 bases, and 7 bases separated the two germline ends. The CDR3 sequence is CASSLSGPYNEQFF. CDR3 coding DNA: TGTGCCAGCAGTTTATCTGGCCCTTACAATGAGCAGTTCTTC.

This chain joins TRBV30 and TRBJ1-6; D perhaps matches TRBD1 (5 bases). Trimming took off 5 bases at V and 7 bases at J, with 15 bases between the two ends. This CDR3 is 14 amino acids long. Per the germline V gene, CDR1 is GTSNPN and CDR2 is SVGIG (reference sequence). The CDR3 nucleotides read TGTGCCTGGTCGCCAACAGGTATGAATTCACCCCTCCACTTT. It yields the protein CAWSPTGMNSPLHF.

The chain uses TRBV5-4 and TRBJ1-2; possibly TRBD1 for D (6 bases). The CDR3 spans 16 residues. Looked up from germline, CDR1 is SGHNT and CDR2 is YYREEE (reference sequence). V dropped 4 bases and J dropped 0 bases, with 16 bases sitting between them. The CDR3 DNA sequence: TGTGCCAGCAGCCCCGGGGGCAGCACAGCTAACTATGGCTACACCTTC. This translates into CASSPGGSTANYGYTF.

CDR3 loop: CASTRTSGGYSYEQYF. For the CDR3, the DNA is TGTGCCAGCACTCGAACGAGCGGGGGGTACTCCTACGAGCAGTACTTC. This sequence joins TRBV28 and TRBJ2-7, with 9 bases matching TRBD2. This CDR3 region has 16 residues. Germline-derived CDR1 and CDR2 are MDHEN and SYDVKM. V lost 7 bases, J lost 0 bases, and 10 bases stayed unmatched.

V usage is TRBV7-2 and J usage is TRBJ2-1, with 8 nucleotides matching TRBD2. The V gene's germline CDR1 is SGHTA and CDR2 FQGNSA. V trimming: 4 bases; J trimming: 9 bases; junction bases outside the gene matches: 8. The CDR3 totals 14 residues. The CDR3 bases are TGTGCCAGCAGCTCCGGGGGGGCAATGGTTGAGCAGTTCTTC. Amino acids: CASSSGGAMVEQFF.

The V and J genes are TRBV3-1 (or the pseudogene TRBV3-2) and TRBJ2-3; D ambiguous. The CDR3 totals 14 residues. Germline lookup yields CDR1 LGHDT and CDR2 YNNKEL (reference sequence). The V gene lost 1 base and the J gene lost 0 bases, with 5 bases spanning the gap. CDR3 DNA sequence: TGTGCCAGCAGCCAAGGACCCAGCACAGATACGCAGTATTTT. Translating gives CASSQGPSTDTQYF.

V usage is TRBV15 and J usage is TRBJ2-3, with TRBD2 matching over 7 bases. The V gene end was trimmed by 0 bases and the J gene end by 1 base; junction bases not matched to a gene: 4. CDR1 LNHNV and CDR2 YYDKDF come from the germline V gene (reference sequence). The CDR3 is 16 residues long. Here the CDR3 reads CATSREASGRTDTQYF. DNA for the CDR3: TGTGCCACCAGCAGAGAGGCTAGCGGCCGCACAGATACGCAGTATTTT.

The V call is TRBV4-3, the J call TRBJ1-5; D remains unclear. The CDR3 sequence is 14 residues long. From germline, CDR1 is LGHNA and CDR2 YSLEER. V was trimmed by 1 base and J by 0 bases, leaving 4 bases between them. The CDR3, as DNA: TGCGCCAGCAGCCAAGGTCATAGCAATCAGCCCCAGCATTTT. Translating gives CASSQGHSNQPQHF.

This clone was seen only a few times. The chain joins TRBV19 to TRBJ1-5; the D gene is possibly TRBD1 (5 bases). The germline CDR1 and CDR2 sequences are LNHDA and SQIVND (reference sequence). V lost 3 bases, J lost 1 base, and 13 bases lay in between. CDR3 length: 16 residues. The CDR3 is CASSIGTTKSNQPQHF. The CDR3 bases are TGTGCCAGTAGTATTGGGACTACCAAAAGCAATCAGCCCCAGCATTTT.

The chain joins TRBV29-1 to TRBJ2-1; weak D call: TRBD1 (5 bases). The CDR3 sequence is 15 residues long. Germline V gene lookup returns CDR1 SQVTM and CDR2 ANQGSEA. V lost 3 bases and J 0 bases, leaving 12 bases between the germline ends. The CDR3 bases are TGCAGCGTTGATGGCAGGGTAAGCTCCTACAATGAGCAGTTCTTC. Translation gives CSVDGRVSSYNEQFF.

The chain links TRBV7-6 to TRBJ2-2, with D perhaps TRBD1 (5 bases). The ends were cut back, 11 bases at V and 0 bases at J, with 7 bases in the middle. The germline CDR1 and CDR2 sequences are SGHVS and FNYEAQ. This CDR3 comprises 12 residues. The CDR3 loop is CAGAANTGELFF. For the CDR3, the DNA is TGTGCCGGGGCAGCGAACACCGGGGAGCTGTTTTTT. The full variable domain, completed using reference TRBV7-6 and TRBJ2-2, is GAGVSQSPRYKVTKRGQDVALRCDPISGHVSLYWYRQALGQGPEFLTYFNYEAQQDKSGLPNDRFSAERPEGSISTLTIQRTEQRDSAMYRCAGAANTGELFFGEGSRLTVL.

The chain has TRBV23-1 and TRBJ1-1, with D uncertain. TRBV23-1 is noted as an ORF with a role that remains uncertain. This CDR3 is 15 amino acids long. Trimming took off 7 bases at V and 1 base at J, with 16 bases between the two ends. The CDR3 bases are TGCGCCAGCACCCGAGACACCTTCCCGAACACTGAAGCTTTCTTT. This encodes CASTRDTFPNTEAFF.

This sequence joins TRBV27 and TRBJ2-6; D is unclear. Germline V gene sequence: CDR1 MNHEY, CDR2 SMNVEV (reference sequence). V dropped 3 bases and J dropped 0 bases, with 3 bases sitting between them. CDR3 size: 14 residues. As DNA, the CDR3 is TGTGCCAGCAGTTTTGCCTCTGGGGCCAACGTCCTGACTTTC. Encoded protein: CASSFASGANVLTF.

The rearrangement uses TRBV30 and TRBJ1-1, with 10 positions matching TRBD1. The V segment lost 0 bases and the J segment 5 bases; nucleotides outside the gene matches: 6. Germline loops: CDR1 GTSNPN, CDR2 SVGIG (reference sequence). The CDR3 loop spans 15 amino acids. CDR3 amino acids: CAWSVRGTGVTEAFF. The CDR3 coding sequence is TGTGCCTGGAGTGTACGGGGGACAGGGGTTACTGAAGCTTTCTTT.

Points on this clone: The same CDR3 is also encoded by other DNA sequences in this sample. This chain connects TRBV28 to TRBJ1-1, with D perhaps TRBD1 (5 bases). Trimming cost V 2 bases and J 5 bases, with 9 bases left between them. The CDR3 is made up of 13 amino acids. CDR1 and CDR2 from the germline V gene are MDHEN and SYDVKM. The CDR3 here is CASSLQGGTEAFF. CDR3 nucleotides: TGTGCCAGCAGTTTACAGGGAGGAACTGAAGCTTTCTTT.

The chain carries TRBV25-1 and TRBJ1-1; TRBD1 is a possible D gene (5 bases). Germline CDR1 MGHDK, CDR2 SYGVNS. CDR3 size: 16 residues. Between the trimmed V and J ends, which lost 4 bases and 2 bases, there was a span of 17 bases. As DNA, the CDR3 is TGTGCCAGCAGTGGATTGACAGCGAACCTTAACACTGAAGCTTTCTTT. Amino acids: CASSGLTANLNTEAFF.

CDR3 sequence (DNA): TGTGCCAGCAGCAGTAGCGGGGGAAGCTCCTACGAGCAGTACTTC. It is translated as CASSSSGGSSYEQYF. The chain is built from TRBV7-2 and TRBJ2-7; 9 bases line up with TRBD2. V lost 5 bases, J lost 0 bases, and 5 bases stayed unmatched. The CDR3 totals 15 residues. Per germline, CDR1 SGHTA and CDR2 FQGNSA.

The chain links TRBV7-2 to TRBJ2-7; D unresolved. Germline V gives CDR1 SGHTA, CDR2 FQGNSA. Trimming shortened V by 8 bases and J by 1 base, and 18 bases separated the two germline ends. CDR3 size: 15 residues. CDR3 DNA: TGTGCCAGCCAGTTCGAGGCCACAATATCCTACGAGCAGTACTTC. Translated, it gives CASQFEATISYEQYF.

The chain links TRBV7-2 to TRBJ2-7, with 11 bases identical to TRBD1. J was trimmed by 3 bases and V by 4 bases; bases with no gene match: 5. CDR3 length: 15 residues. CDR1 is SGHTA, CDR2 FQGNSA, per germline. As DNA, the CDR3 is TGTGCCAGCAGCTCTCTGGGGACAGGGGGCTACGAGCAGTACTTC. This codes for CASSSLGTGGYEQYF.